This note documents a single TCR beta chain sequence. The data originate from a study of control samples from healthy donors and cancer patients. Assay used: immunoSEQ multiplex PCR; TCRdb lists only in-frame clones, some missing. This sample carries roughly 70,000 clones, 84% of them seen once, and the ten largest clones take under 30%. This TCR was recovered from a man aged 50 or older in good health. Sequenced input: blood.

CDR3 coding DNA: TGTGCCAGCAGCTTAGTTCCTCCTTGGGGACAGAACACAGATACGCAGTATTTT. It yields the protein CASSLVPPWGQNTDTQYF. This chain joins TRBV7-2 and TRBJ2-3; TRBD1 agrees at 7 bases. Trimming removed 1 base from V and 2 bases from J; junction bases left unmatched: 12. Looked up from germline, CDR1 is SGHTA and CDR2 is FQGNSA. The CDR3 has 18 amino acids.